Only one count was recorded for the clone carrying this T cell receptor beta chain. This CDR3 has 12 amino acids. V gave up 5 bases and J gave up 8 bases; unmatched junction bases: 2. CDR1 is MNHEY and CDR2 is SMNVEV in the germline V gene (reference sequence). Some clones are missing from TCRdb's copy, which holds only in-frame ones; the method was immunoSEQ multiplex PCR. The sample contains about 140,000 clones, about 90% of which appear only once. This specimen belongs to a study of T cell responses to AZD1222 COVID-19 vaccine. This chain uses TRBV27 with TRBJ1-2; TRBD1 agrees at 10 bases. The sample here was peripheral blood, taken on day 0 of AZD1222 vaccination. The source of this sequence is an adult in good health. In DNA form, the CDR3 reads TGTGCCAGCAGTGACAGGGGGCACGGCTACACCTTC. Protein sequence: CASSDRGHGYTF.